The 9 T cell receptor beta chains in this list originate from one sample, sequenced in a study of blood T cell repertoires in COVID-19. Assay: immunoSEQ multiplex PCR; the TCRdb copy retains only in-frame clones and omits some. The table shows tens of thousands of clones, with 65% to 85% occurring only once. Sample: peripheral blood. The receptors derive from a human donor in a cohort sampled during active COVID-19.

The CDR3 coding sequence is TGTGCCTGGAGTGGAGAGAGGGGGTACACTGAAGCTTTCTTT. Protein: CAWSGERGYTEAFF. The rearrangement uses TRBV30 and TRBJ1-1; possibly TRBD1 for D (6 bases). Germline CDR1 and CDR2: GTSNPN and SVGIG (reference sequence). There are 14 residues in the CDR3. Trimming cost V 1 base and J 3 bases, with 12 bases left between them.

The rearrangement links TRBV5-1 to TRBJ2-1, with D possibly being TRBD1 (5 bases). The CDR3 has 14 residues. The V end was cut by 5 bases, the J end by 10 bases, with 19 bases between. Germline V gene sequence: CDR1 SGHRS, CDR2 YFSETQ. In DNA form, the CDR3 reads TGCGCCAGCAGACCGGGCGCCAGGGCAGGAGAGCAGTTCTTC. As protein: CASRPGARAGEQFF.

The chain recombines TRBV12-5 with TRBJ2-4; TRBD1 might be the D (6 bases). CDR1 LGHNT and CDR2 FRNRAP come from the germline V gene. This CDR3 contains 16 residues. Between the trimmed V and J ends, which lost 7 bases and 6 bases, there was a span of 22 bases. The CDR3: CASAVVSGGIGNIQYF. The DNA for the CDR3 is TGTGCTAGTGCCGTGGTGAGTGGGGGCATCGGAAACATTCAGTACTTC. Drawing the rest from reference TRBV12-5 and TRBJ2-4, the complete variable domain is DARVTQTPRHKVTEMGQEVTMRCQPILGHNTVFWYRQTMMQGLELLAYFRNRAPLDDSGMPKDRFSAEMPDATLATLKIQPSEPRDSAVYFCASAVVSGGIGNIQYFGAGTRLSVL.

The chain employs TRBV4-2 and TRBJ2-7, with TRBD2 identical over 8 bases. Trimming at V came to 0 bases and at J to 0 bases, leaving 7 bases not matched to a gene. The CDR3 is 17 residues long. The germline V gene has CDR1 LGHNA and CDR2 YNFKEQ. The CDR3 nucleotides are TGTGCCAGCAGCCAAGATCACGGCGGGGGGACCTCCTACGAGCAGTACTTC. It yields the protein CASSQDHGGGTSYEQYF.

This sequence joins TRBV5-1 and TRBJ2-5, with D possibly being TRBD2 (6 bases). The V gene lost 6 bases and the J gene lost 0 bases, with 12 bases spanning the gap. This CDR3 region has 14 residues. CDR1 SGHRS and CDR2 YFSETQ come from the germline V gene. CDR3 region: CASNTGEDQETQYF. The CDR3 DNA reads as TGCGCCAGCAATACGGGGGAGGACCAAGAGACCCAGTACTTC.

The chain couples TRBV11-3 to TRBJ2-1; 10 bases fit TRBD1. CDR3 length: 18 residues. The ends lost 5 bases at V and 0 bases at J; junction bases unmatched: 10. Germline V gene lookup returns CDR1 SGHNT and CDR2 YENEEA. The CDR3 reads CASSPGQGTPPSYNEQFF. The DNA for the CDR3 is TGTGCCAGCAGCCCGGGACAGGGGACCCCACCCTCCTACAATGAGCAGTTCTTC.

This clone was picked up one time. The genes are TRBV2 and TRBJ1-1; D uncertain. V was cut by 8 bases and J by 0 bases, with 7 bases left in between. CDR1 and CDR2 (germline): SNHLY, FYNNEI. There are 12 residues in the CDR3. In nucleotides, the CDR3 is TGTGCCAGCTTTCCTCTGAACACTGAAGCTTTCTTT. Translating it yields CASFPLNTEAFF.

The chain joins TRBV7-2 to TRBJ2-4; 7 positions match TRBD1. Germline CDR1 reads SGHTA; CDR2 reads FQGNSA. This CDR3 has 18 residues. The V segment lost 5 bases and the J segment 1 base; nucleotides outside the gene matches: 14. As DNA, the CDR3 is TGTGCCAGCAGCACGAGAGGCCGGGACAGTTTTGCCAAAAACATTCAGTACTTC. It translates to CASSTRGRDSFAKNIQYF.

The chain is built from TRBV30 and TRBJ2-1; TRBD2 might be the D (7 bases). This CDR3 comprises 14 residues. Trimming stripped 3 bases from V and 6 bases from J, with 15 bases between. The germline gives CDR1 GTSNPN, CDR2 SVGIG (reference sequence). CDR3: CAWSGGGGINEQFF. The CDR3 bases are TGTGCCTGGAGCGGGGGAGGGGGTATCAATGAGCAGTTCTTC.